The present T cell receptor beta chain was sequenced within a study of graft-versus-host responses after intestinal transplantation. Overall study context: Multivisceral, liver-intestinal, or isolated intestinal transplants were performed in recipients.

Data came from immunoSEQ multiplex PCR; TCRdb stores just in-frame clones and leaves some out. The sample has more than 85,000 clones; 80% to 95% are singletons. Study-level points and caveats: Recipient-marrow GvH clones were detected, some having first appeared in ileum or blood. Association was observed between peak circulating GvH clone levels and early post-transplant HvG declines.

As regards this clone: Its antigen is not known.

The trim removed 5 bases at V and 0 bases at J, leaving 12 bases unmatched. The CDR3 is 17 amino acids. CDR1 and CDR2 (germline): SQVTM, ANQGSEA. The chain recombines TRBV29-1 with TRBJ2-1; TRBD1 matches 8 bases. The receptor was derived from a human donor who received an intestinal transplant. Sequenced material: unstimulated CD8+ T cells sorted from spleen or lymph node cells, taken before intestinal transplant. CDR3 protein: CSVRGQAEEGSYNEQFF. CDR3 nucleotides: TGCAGCGTTCGGGGACAGGCCGAAGAAGGCTCCTACAATGAGCAGTTCTTC.